The 7 T cell receptor beta chains reported below all come from one sample, sequenced in a study of regulatory T cells in long-lasting Graves disease. Specified time point: newly diagnosed GD, antithyroid drugs for less than 3 months. PBMC RNA was the source of the TCR library. Library construction for TCR beta used iRepertoire HTBI primers and Arm-PCR of CDR3 regions. MiXCR, applied by TCRdb to the multiplex PCR reads, yields one record per CDR3 protein. The table lists 350,000 to 450,000 distinct CDR3 sequences, 15% of them singletons, with about a sixth in the top ten. These same data were also listed under a study on T cells in Graves' hyperthyroidism and ophthalmopathy.

The sequenced sample was peripheral blood mononuclear cells (PBMCs), obtained at new diagnosis, from a patient treated with antithyroid drugs. These receptors all stem from a woman aged 25 to 45 with Graves disease.

This clonotype was seen ten or more times. The chain joins TRBV11-3 to TRBJ2-1, with 7 bases fitting TRBD2. With 4 bases clipped from V and 4 bases from J, the junction kept 4 bases outside the gene matches. The CDR3 has 14 residues. Germline assignment: CDR1 SGHNT and CDR2 YENEEA. The CDR3 DNA sequence: TGTGCCAGCAGCTCCCGGACTAGGTACAATGAGCAGTTCTTC. This gives the protein CASSSRTRYNEQFF.

A few counts support this clonotype. The rearrangement joins TRBV6-1 to TRBJ1-5; D gene ambiguous. Germline CDR1 MNHNS, CDR2 SASEGT. Trimming removed 4 bases from V and 3 bases from J, with 13 bases in between. The CDR3 length is 15 residues. The CDR3 reads CASSASGLSNQPQHF. The DNA for the CDR3 is TGTGCCAGCAGTGCCTCTGGCTTATCCAATCAGCCCCAGCATTTT.

This clonotype was detected many times. The genes are TRBV6-1 and TRBJ2-5, with D hard to call. Germline CDR1 is MNHNS and CDR2 is SASEGT. Trimming cost V 6 bases and J 1 base, with 15 bases left between them. This CDR3 contains 15 residues. Here the CDR3 reads CASSLNRAVQETQYF. For the CDR3, the DNA is TGTGCCAGCAGCCTCAACCGGGCGGTCCAAGAGACCCAGTACTTC.

This clonotype showed up many times. The chain has TRBV3-1 and TRBJ1-4, with 9 positions matching TRBD1. The germline CDR1 and CDR2 sequences are LGHDT and YNNKEL (reference sequence). V dropped 8 bases and J dropped 8; count of bases not matched to a gene: 9. The CDR3 consists of 14 residues. CDR3 loop: CASALRTGEEKLFF. The DNA for the CDR3 is TGTGCCAGCGCACTTAGGACAGGGGAGGAAAAACTGTTTTTT.

Many counts were recorded for this clonotype. V gene TRBV28 combines with J gene TRBJ2-3; the match to TRBD2 covers 12 bases. This CDR3 is built from 14 residues. The germline V gene encodes CDR1 MDHEN and CDR2 SYDVKM. The ends lost 5 bases at V and 12 bases at J; junction bases unmatched: 9. The CDR3 sequence is CASSLGASGRDQYF. CDR3 DNA: TGTGCCAGCAGTCTCGGGGCTAGCGGGAGGGATCAGTATTTT.

This clonotype was picked up a small number of times. The rearrangement links TRBV5-6 to TRBJ1-2; D is unclear. The V gene lost 0 bases and the J gene lost 0 bases, with 9 bases spanning the gap. Germline V gene sequence: CDR1 SGHDT, CDR2 YYEEEE. CDR3 size: 15 residues. The CDR3 region has the DNA TGTGCCAGCAGCTTGGCGACCGAGGCTAACTATGGCTACACCTTC. This translates into CASSLATEANYGYTF. Full variable domain (rest looked up from reference TRBV5-6 and TRBJ1-2): DAGVTQSPTHLIKTRGQQVTLRCSPKSGHDTVSWYQQALGQGPQFIFQYYEEEERQRGNFPDRFSGHQFPNYSSELNVNALLLGDSALYLCASSLATEANYGYTFGSGTRLTVV.

This clonotype came up a few times. The chain recombines TRBV29-1 with TRBJ2-7; D unresolved. The V gene's germline CDR1 is SQVTM and CDR2 ANQGSEA. The CDR3 covers 10 residues. The V end lost 8 bases, the J end lost 7 bases, and 12 bases lay between the germline ends. Written as DNA, the CDR3 is TGCAGCCGGGTCCTCAGGGAGCAGTACTTC. This sequence encodes CSRVLREQYF.